This T cell receptor (beta chain) was retrieved from a study of cytomegalovirus exposure and HLA in healthy donors. Study-level results: In a later analysis, HLA-associated TCR beta chains were more clonally expanded than equally common others.

The PCR contained 60 Vbeta and 13 Jbeta primers. Sequencing was performed with immunoSEQ multiplex PCR; in TCRdb, only in-frame clones are kept and a portion is missing. The data hold about 140,000 clones, with roughly 70% observed a single time. Notes on this clone: Its antigen is not known.

The germline CDR1 and CDR2 sequences are SNHLY and FYNNEI. The CDR3 consists of 14 residues. The V gene end was trimmed by 5 bases and the J gene end by 5 bases; junction bases not matched to a gene: 2. Material: PBMCs. The chain combines TRBV2 with TRBJ2-7, with 14 bases that match TRBD2. The TCR originated in a woman aged 60-75 years in good health and CMV-seropositive. CDR3 loop: CASSWTSGRNEQYF. The CDR3 DNA follows: TGTGCCAGCAGTTGGACTAGCGGGAGGAACGAGCAGTACTTC.